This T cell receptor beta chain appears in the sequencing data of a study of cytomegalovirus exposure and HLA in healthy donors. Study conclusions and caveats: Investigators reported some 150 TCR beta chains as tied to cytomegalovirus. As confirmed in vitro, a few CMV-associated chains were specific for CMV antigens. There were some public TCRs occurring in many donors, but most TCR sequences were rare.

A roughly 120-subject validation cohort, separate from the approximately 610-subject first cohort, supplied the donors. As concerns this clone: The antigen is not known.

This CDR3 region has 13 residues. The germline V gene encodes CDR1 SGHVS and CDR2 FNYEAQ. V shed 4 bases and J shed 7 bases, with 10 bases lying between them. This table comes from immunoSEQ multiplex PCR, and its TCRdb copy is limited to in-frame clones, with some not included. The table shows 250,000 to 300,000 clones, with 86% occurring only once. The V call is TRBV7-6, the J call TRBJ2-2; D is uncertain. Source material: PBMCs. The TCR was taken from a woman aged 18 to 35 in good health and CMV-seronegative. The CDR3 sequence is CASSSFGFGELFF. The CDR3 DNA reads TGTGCCAGCAGCTCCTTCGGGTTCGGGGAGCTGTTTTTT. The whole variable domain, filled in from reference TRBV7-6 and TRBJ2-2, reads GAGVSQSPRYKVTKRGQDVALRCDPISGHVSLYWYRQALGQGPEFLTYFNYEAQQDKSGLPNDRFSAERPEGSISTLTIQRTEQRDSAMYRCASSSFGFGELFFGEGSRLTVL.